This entry features one TCR beta chain sequence. Its antigen remains undetermined. The input lacks base qualities; no much larger clone sits a single base away. At one collaborating source in Seattle, patients were enrolled during active infection and were followed longitudinally through the course of disease. Collaborating institutions collected whole blood in K2EDTA tubes following their own protocols. For TCRbeta analysis, collaborators shipped samples in one of three forms: frozen whole blood, isolated PBMCs, or DNA extracted from either of those sample types. TCRbeta CDR3 regions were amplified from genomic DNA by means of the immunoSEQ Assay, a bias-controlled multiplex PCR. The authors' pipeline ran thus. Nucleated cell counts per sample were estimated from amplification of reference gene primers within the assay. To quantify the absolute abundance of each unique TCRbeta CDR3 rearrangement, sequence reads were collapsed and filtered. For each sample, productive Simpson clonality was calculated as the square root of Simpson's diversity index across productive rearrangements. The immuneACCESS repertoire file appears here via TCRdb, limited to in-frame rearrangements. These files lack a portion of the clones; in checked studies, under half of the deficit traces to unresolved V genes, and the cause of the others is not known. V and J calls and clone size are those listed in that table; D and trimming were worked out from the DNA. The sample yields roughly 230,000 clones; 75% to 85% were counted once. 5% to 6.5% of the sample lies in the top ten.

CDR1 is given as SGHDT and CDR2 as YYEEEE, both from the germline V gene. The CDR3 spans 14 residues, from the cysteine through the phenylalanine. Only the CDR3 DNA stays, 42 bases, in frame from base 1. Trimming leaves V shorter by 3 bases and J shorter by 6 bases, with the junction holding 8 bases beyond the gene matches. The sample comes from a study of blood T cell repertoires in COVID-19 (dated by TCRdb to the early 2020s). General notes on the study: The collaborator samples originated in the United States, Italy and Spain and spanned the acute and convalescent phases of COVID-19. A de-identified subject ID, COVID-19 status, age in years and sex were almost always included in the sample metadata. A freely available public database, intended as a resource for researchers studying the immune response to SARS-CoV-2, is where the repertoires were released. Where HLA class I and class II types were available, the types were taken from metadata supplied by the sample provider, not from assay-based typing. The material from the prospective study consisted of cDNA or gDNA derived from T cells, B-cell-depleted T cells, or PBMCs. The dataset comprised deeply sampled blood TCRbeta repertoires from subjects exposed to, actively infected with, or recovered from COVID-19. Samples came from the ongoing ImmuneRACE study (first 160 participants) plus 1,254 subjects from 6 global collaborators. Paper-wide results and their limitations: Clinical and demographic metadata were provided uncurated, with the amount varying by source and participant.

The sequence links TRBV5-6 to TRBJ2-7; 8 central bases correspond to TRBD1. The specimen was peripheral blood. The TCR originated in a man aged 45-65 years with COVID-19, enrolled during active disease. The DNA is as follows: TGTGCCAGCAGCTCCTATGACAGGGGTGTCGAGCAGTACTTC. This sequence encodes CASSSYDRGVEQYF.